This TCR beta chain was sequenced during a study of patients and donors after allogeneic stem cell transplantation. This clonotype turned up a few times. In TCRdb, the RT-PCR reads were re-called with MiXCR into one record per CDR3 protein. Among about 960,000 distinct CDR3 sequences listed, about 20% were seen once. The CDR3 runs 13 residues. CDR1 and CDR2 (germline): DFQATT, SNEGSKA (reference sequence). The V and J ends lost 7 bases and 1 base respectively, with 11 bases between them. What was sequenced was blood, either unsorted or a sorted T cell fraction (not recorded which). The sequence came from a human donor who was either an allogeneic HSCT recipient or a stem cell or donor lymphocyte infusion donor (not recorded which). It is not recorded whose cells these are; they may come from a transplant donor. V gene TRBV20-1 combines with J gene TRBJ1-3; D is perhaps TRBD1 (5 bases). CDR3 in amino acids: CSVPTASGNTIYF. As DNA, the CDR3 is TGCAGTGTTCCGACAGCATCTGGAAACACCATATATTTT.